These T cell receptor beta chains were read from a single sample in a study of blood T cells in healthy people across ages. TCRdb used MiXCR to reprocess the 5' RACE reads, holding one entry per CDR3 protein. This table has roughly 930,000 distinct CDR3 sequences, around 49% appearing once. The sample taken for sequencing was blood. The source of these receptors is a man aged 25-45 years in good health. Both conserved end residues are part of each CDR3. A D gene is named only where the DNA matches it firmly. Not all rows give a size; the values are once, few, many and, for expanded clones, a class.

CDR3 length	clone size	V gene	D gene	J gene	CDR3 DNA	CDR3 protein
14	NA	TRBV30	NA	TRBJ2-7	TGTGCCTGGAGTTCCGGGGGTCTCTCCTACGAGCAGTACTTC	CAWSSGGLSYEQYF
17	few	TRBV19	NA	TRBJ2-7	TGTGCCAGTAGTATAGAGGAGTCGGCAGGGGCAACCTACGAGCAGTACTTC	CASSIEESAGATYEQYF
12	once	TRBV6-5	NA	TRBJ2-3	TGTGCCAGCAGGAAGAGCACAGATACGCAGTATTTT	CASRKSTDTQYF
14	few	TRBV24-1	NA	TRBJ2-3	TGTGCCACCAGTGATTTGACCTCTACAGATACGCAGTATTTT	CATSDLTSTDTQYF
16	few	TRBV9	NA	TRBJ2-1	TGTGCCAGCAGCGTAGAGGTAGCCAGCGCCTACAATGAGCAGTTCTTC	CASSVEVASAYNEQFF
12	NA	TRBV6-1	NA	TRBJ2-3	TGTGCCAGCAGTGAACGAGTTTACGGGCAGTATTTT	CASSERVYGQYF
15	few	TRBV7-2	NA	TRBJ2-5	TGTGCCAGCAGCACGTCGGCAAGGTTTAGAGAGACCCAGTACTTC	CASSTSARFRETQYF
15	NA	TRBV5-1	NA	TRBJ2-3	TGCGCCAGCAGACCACTAGATTCTAGCACAGATACGCAGTATTTT	CASRPLDSSTDTQYF
15	NA	TRBV6-1	NA	TRBJ1-5	TGTGCCAGCAGTGAAGGGGGCGTCTCCCCTAGGCCCCAGCATTTT	CASSEGGVSPRPQHF
15	NA	TRBV12-3/TRBV12-4	TRBD2	TRBJ2-7	TGTGCCAGCAGCTTGCAGGGGACTAGCTCCTACGAGCAGTACTTC	CASSLQGTSSYEQYF
16	NA	TRBV6-5	NA	TRBJ1-2	TGTGCCAGCATATCTAGTCACGGCGGACAGCTCTATGGCTACACCTTC	CASISSHGGQLYGYTF
15	NA	TRBV9	TRBD2	TRBJ2-5	TGTGCCAGCAGCCCCCCCCCGGGGGGGGCCGAGACCCAGTACTTC	CASSPPPGGAETQYF
14	NA	TRBV12-3/TRBV12-4	NA	TRBJ2-3	TGTGCCAGCAGTTCCGGCGAGGGCCCAGATACGCAGTATTTT	CASSSGEGPDTQYF
12	few	TRBV21-1	NA	TRBJ1-2	TGTGCCAGCAGATGTAGACCCTATGGCTACACCTTC	CASRCRPYGYTF
16	NA	TRBV4-1	TRBD2	TRBJ2-7	TGCGCCAGCAGCCAGGCGACTAGCGGGAGTCTATACGAGCAGTACTTC	CASSQATSGSLYEQYF
12	NA	TRBV12-3/TRBV12-4	NA	TRBJ2-2	TGTGCCAGCCATCAAGGGACCGGGGAGCTGTTTTTT	CASHQGTGELFF
16	once	TRBV20-1	NA	TRBJ2-4	TGCAGTGCTAGAGATTTAGGAAGTTTTGCCAAAAACATTCAGTACTTC	CSARDLGSFAKNIQYF
14	NA	TRBV29-1	NA	TRBJ1-1	TGCAGCGTTGAAGTAGGGCTCCATAACACTGAAGCTTTCTTT	CSVEVGLHNTEAFF
19	NA	TRBV3-1	TRBD2	TRBJ2-3	TGTGCCAGCAGCCAAGCCAGGTTTGGGACGGGGGGGCGCACAGATACGCAGTATTTT	CASSQARFGTGGRTDTQYF
13	NA	TRBV6-2/TRBV6-3	NA	TRBJ2-1	TGTGCCAGCAGTTATAGTCAGTACAATGAGCAGTTCTTC	CASSYSQYNEQFF
15	NA	TRBV25-1	TRBD1	TRBJ1-1	TGTGCCAGCAGTGTATCAGGGGGCCAGAACACTGAAGCTTTCTTT	CASSVSGGQNTEAFF
16	NA	TRBV28	TRBD2	TRBJ2-3	TGTGCCAGCAGTCCCCTACTAGCGGGGCTGGCAGATACGCAGTATTTT	CASSPLLAGLADTQYF
17	NA	TRBV6-2/TRBV6-3	TRBD1	TRBJ2-7	TGTGCCAGCAGTTACTCGAAGAATGACAGGGCATCCTACGAGCAGTACTTC	CASSYSKNDRASYEQYF
15	few	TRBV20-1	NA	TRBJ1-6	TGCAGTGCTAGAGCCCCAGGGAGAGGAAATTCACCCCTCCACTTT	CSARAPGRGNSPLHF
14	NA	TRBV7-2	NA	TRBJ2-5	TGTGCCAGCAGCTTAGACGGGTATGGAAAGACCCAGTACTTC	CASSLDGYGKTQYF
13	once	TRBV5-1	NA	TRBJ1-1	TGCGCCAGCAGAAAAGACAGAGGCCGAGAAGCTTTCTTT	CASRKDRGREAFF
11	NA	TRBV29-1	NA	TRBJ1-1	TGCAGCGTTTTGGGGAGCACTGAAGCTTTCTTT	CSVLGSTEAFF
13	NA	TRBV12-5	NA	TRBJ2-1	TGTGCTAGTGGTTTTCTGGGGGACAATGAGCAGTTCTTC	CASGFLGDNEQFF
15	NA	TRBV18	NA	TRBJ2-5	TGTGCCAGCTCACCACAGGACGGGACCCAAGAGACCCAGTACTTC	CASSPQDGTQETQYF
14	NA	TRBV7-9	NA	TRBJ2-5	TGTGCCAGCAGCTTAAAGACCAGGGGAGAGACCCAGTACTTC	CASSLKTRGETQYF
17	NA	TRBV28	TRBD1	TRBJ2-3	TGTGCCAGCAGGGATGACAGGGGGAGAAGTGTGGCAGATACGCAGTATTTT	CASRDDRGRSVADTQYF
13	few	TRBV10-2	NA	TRBJ2-7	TGCGCCAGCAGTGAACAGGAACCCTACGAGCAGTACTTC	CASSEQEPYEQYF
15	NA	TRBV11-1	NA	TRBJ2-1	TGTGCCAGCAGCCCCCGGGGGGCCGGTAGCAGTGAGCAGTTCTTC	CASSPRGAGSSEQFF
13	NA	TRBV15	NA	TRBJ2-1	TGTGCCACCAGCAGAATTTATATTGCTGAGCAGTTCTTC	CATSRIYIAEQFF
14	few	TRBV12-3/TRBV12-4	NA	TRBJ1-6	TGTGCCAGCAACTCCTGGCGGGATGGGTCACCCCTCCACTTT	CASNSWRDGSPLHF
15	NA	TRBV6-4	NA	TRBJ1-1	TGTGCCAGCAGTGACGTGGGGGGAGTCTACACTGAAGCTTTCTTT	CASSDVGGVYTEAFF
19	few	TRBV7-2	NA	TRBJ2-7	TGTGCCAGCAGCTTTAAGGGCTCCGGCAGGGTGGTACCACCCTACGAGCAGTACTTC	CASSFKGSGRVVPPYEQYF
15	NA	TRBV6-2/TRBV6-3	NA	TRBJ1-2	TGTGCCAGCAGTGACGCCGCCGGGGGTGCCTATGGCTACACCTTC	CASSDAAGGAYGYTF
14	NA	TRBV7-2	NA	TRBJ2-7	TGTGCCAGCAGATCTCAGACAGGAACCTACGAGCAGTACTTC	CASRSQTGTYEQYF
16	NA	TRBV27	NA	TRBJ1-1	TGTGCCAGCACCTCGCCTTTTCGGGTTAGGGACACTGAAGCTTTCTTT	CASTSPFRVRDTEAFF
15	NA	TRBV12-3/TRBV12-4	TRBD1	TRBJ1-2	TGTGCCAGCAGTCGCTCGGACAGGGACGTGGGCGGCTACACCTTC	CASSRSDRDVGGYTF
17	NA	TRBV7-8	NA	TRBJ2-5	TGTGCCAGCAGTCCAAAGGGCCCTAGCTTGTACCAAGAGACCCAGTACTTC	CASSPKGPSLYQETQYF
15	few	TRBV7-9	NA	TRBJ1-1	TGTGCCAGCAGCTTAGGGGCAGATCTGAACACTGAAGCTTTCTTT	CASSLGADLNTEAFF
15	NA	TRBV27	TRBD1	TRBJ1-5	TGTGCCAGCAGTTCACTCGGACAGGGTCGACAGCCCCAGCATTTT	CASSSLGQGRQPQHF
14	few	TRBV6-2/TRBV6-3	NA	TRBJ2-7	TGTGCCAGCCGCATGGGCGGATACTCCTACGAGCAGTACTTC	CASRMGGYSYEQYF
20	few	TRBV4-3	TRBD2	TRBJ2-3	TGCGCCAGCAGCCAAGATGGAACTAGCGGGGGGCTCCGTCGCACAGATACGCAGTATTTT	CASSQDGTSGGLRRTDTQYF
16	NA	TRBV15	NA	TRBJ2-5	TGTGCCACCAGCAGAGATGTCACATTAGGGGAAGAGACCCAGTACTTC	CATSRDVTLGEETQYF
19	NA	TRBV21-1	NA	TRBJ2-3	TGTGCCAGCAGTAAAGTAATGAGCGGGGGACTACGCAGCACAGATACGCAGTATTTT	CASSKVMSGGLRSTDTQYF
16	NA	TRBV21-1	NA	TRBJ2-7	TGTGCCAGCAGCAAAGACTTGTCGACAGCAGCCTACGAGCAGTACTTC	CASSKDLSTAAYEQYF
13	NA	TRBV24-1	NA	TRBJ2-7	TGTGCCGCCAGTGCACAACAGTCCTACGAGCAGTACTTC	CAASAQQSYEQYF
15	NA	TRBV6-6	NA	TRBJ2-7	TGTGCCAGCAGTTACCTCGGGGGATCGATCTACGAGCAGTACTTC	CASSYLGGSIYEQYF
14	once	TRBV25-1	TRBD1	TRBJ1-5	TGTGCCAGCAGCAGGGGGCAAAGCAATCAGCCCCAGCATTTT	CASSRGQSNQPQHF
12	NA	TRBV12-3/TRBV12-4	TRBD1	TRBJ1-2	TGTGCCATCTCGGGACAGGGCGTCGGGCACACCTTC	CAISGQGVGHTF
14	NA	TRBV10-3	NA	TRBJ2-5	TGTGCCATCACCGCAGACAGGTCCCAAGAGACCCAGTACTTC	CAITADRSQETQYF
15	NA	TRBV12-3/TRBV12-4	NA	TRBJ2-1	TGTGCCAGCAGCCTCACAGGGATGGGGTACAATGAGCAGTTCTTC	CASSLTGMGYNEQFF
12	NA	TRBV7-2	NA	TRBJ2-7	TGTGCCGGCAGCCCGAACCCGGACGAGCAGTACTTC	CAGSPNPDEQYF
13	few	TRBV20-1	NA	TRBJ1-2	TGCAGTGCTAGGGGGTCGGACATCTCTGGCTACACCTTC	CSARGSDISGYTF
15	NA	TRBV20-1	NA	TRBJ2-7	TGCAGTGCTAGATTTGACAGGTCAAGCTCCTACGAGCAGTACTTC	CSARFDRSSSYEQYF